This T cell receptor (beta chain) was recovered during a study of cytomegalovirus exposure and HLA in healthy donors. Whole-study results and caveats: Later analysis identified a missense DCLRE1C variant that was linked to TCR beta V- and J-gene trimming.

Trimming left V 2 bases short and J 9 bases short, with 32 bases between. The CDR3 contains 19 residues. Germline CDR1 reads ENHRY; CDR2 reads SYGVKD. A note on this clone: Its antigen is unidentified.

PCR primers comprised 60 Vbeta and 13 Jbeta primers. The method was immunoSEQ multiplex PCR; TCRdb's version includes in-frame clones alone and lacks a portion of them. The table lists approximately 200,000 clones, about 83% of them singletons, with 1.3% in the top ten. Material for sequencing was PBMCs. The rearrangement links TRBV10-3 to TRBJ2-7, with a tentative D call TRBD1 (6 bases). The sequence was obtained from a human donor in good health. The CDR3 here is CAISEGIGQISEYPMGQYF. The CDR3 DNA reads TGTGCCATCAGTGAGGGCATTGGACAGATTAGCGAGTATCCTATGGGGCAGTACTTC.